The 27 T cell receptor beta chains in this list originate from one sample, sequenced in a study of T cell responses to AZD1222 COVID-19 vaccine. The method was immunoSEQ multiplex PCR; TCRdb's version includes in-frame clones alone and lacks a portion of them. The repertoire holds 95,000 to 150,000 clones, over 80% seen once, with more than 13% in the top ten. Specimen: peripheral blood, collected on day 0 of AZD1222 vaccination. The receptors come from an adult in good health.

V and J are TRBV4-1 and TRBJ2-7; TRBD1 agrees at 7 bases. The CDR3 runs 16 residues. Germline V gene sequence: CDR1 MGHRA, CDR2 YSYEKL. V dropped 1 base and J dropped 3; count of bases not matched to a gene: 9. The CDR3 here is CASSQGQGLGSYEQYF. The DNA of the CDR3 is TGCGCCAGCAGCCAAGGACAGGGCCTGGGCAGCTACGAGCAGTACTTC.

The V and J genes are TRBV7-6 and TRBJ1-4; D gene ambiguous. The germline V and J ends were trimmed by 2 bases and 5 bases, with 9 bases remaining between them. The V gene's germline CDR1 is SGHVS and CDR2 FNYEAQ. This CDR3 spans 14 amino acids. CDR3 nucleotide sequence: TGTGCCAGCAGCTTATTGGCAGAAAATGAAAAACTGTTTTTT. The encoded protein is CASSLLAENEKLFF.

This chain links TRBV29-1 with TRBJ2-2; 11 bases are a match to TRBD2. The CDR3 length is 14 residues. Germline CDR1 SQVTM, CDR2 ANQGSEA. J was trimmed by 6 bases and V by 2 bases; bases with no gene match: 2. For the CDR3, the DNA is TGCAGCGTTGAACTAGCGGGAGGATCCGGGGAGCTGTTTTTT. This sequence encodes CSVELAGGSGELFF.

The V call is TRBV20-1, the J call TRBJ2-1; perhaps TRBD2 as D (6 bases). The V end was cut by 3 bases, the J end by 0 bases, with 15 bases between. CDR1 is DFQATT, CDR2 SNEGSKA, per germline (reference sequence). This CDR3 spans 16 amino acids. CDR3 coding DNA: TGCAGTGCTAGTGCCGGGACTTCCCGCTCCTACAATGAGCAGTTCTTC. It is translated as CSASAGTSRSYNEQFF.

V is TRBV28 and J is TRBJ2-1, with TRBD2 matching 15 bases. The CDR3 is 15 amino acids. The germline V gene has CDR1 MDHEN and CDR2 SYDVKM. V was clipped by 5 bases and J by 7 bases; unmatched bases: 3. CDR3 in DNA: TGTGCCAGCAGTGGGGGGACTAGCGGGAGGAATGAGCAGTTCTTC. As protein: CASSGGTSGRNEQFF.

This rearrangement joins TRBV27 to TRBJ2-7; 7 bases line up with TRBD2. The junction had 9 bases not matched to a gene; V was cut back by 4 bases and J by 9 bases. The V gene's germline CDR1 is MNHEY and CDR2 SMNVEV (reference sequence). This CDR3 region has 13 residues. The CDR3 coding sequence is TGTGCCAGCAGTTCCCCCTCTGGGGAGGGGCAGTACTTC. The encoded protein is CASSSPSGEGQYF.

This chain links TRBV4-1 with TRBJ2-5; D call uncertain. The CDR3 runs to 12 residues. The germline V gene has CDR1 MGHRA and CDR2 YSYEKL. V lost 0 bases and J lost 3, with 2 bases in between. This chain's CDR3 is CASSQDEETQYF. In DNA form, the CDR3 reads TGCGCCAGCAGCCAAGACGAAGAGACCCAGTACTTC.

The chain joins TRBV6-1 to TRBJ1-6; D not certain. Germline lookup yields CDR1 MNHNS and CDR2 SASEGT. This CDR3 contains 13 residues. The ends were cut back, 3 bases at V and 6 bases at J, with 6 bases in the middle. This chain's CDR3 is CASSDWINSPLHF. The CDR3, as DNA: TGTGCCAGCAGTGATTGGATTAATTCACCCCTCCACTTT.

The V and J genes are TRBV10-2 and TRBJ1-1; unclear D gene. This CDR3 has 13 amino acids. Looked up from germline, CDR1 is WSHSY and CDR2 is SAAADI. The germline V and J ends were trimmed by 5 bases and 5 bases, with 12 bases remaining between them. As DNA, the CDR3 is TGCGCCAGCAGTTTGGCCTCTGGAACTGAAGCTTTCTTT. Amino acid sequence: CASSLASGTEAFF.

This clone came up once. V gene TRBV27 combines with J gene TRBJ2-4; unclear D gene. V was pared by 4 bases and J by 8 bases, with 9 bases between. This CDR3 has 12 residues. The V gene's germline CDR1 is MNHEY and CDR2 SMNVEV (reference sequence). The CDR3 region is CASSSNQDIQYF. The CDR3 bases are TGTGCCAGCAGTTCCAACCAGGACATTCAGTACTTC.

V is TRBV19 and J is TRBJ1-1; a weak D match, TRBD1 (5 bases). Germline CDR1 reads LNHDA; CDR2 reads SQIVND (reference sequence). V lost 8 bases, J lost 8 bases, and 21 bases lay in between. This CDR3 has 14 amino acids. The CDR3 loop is CASSATGSVLEAFF. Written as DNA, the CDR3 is TGTGCCAGTTCCGCCACAGGCTCGGTTCTCGAAGCTTTCTTT.

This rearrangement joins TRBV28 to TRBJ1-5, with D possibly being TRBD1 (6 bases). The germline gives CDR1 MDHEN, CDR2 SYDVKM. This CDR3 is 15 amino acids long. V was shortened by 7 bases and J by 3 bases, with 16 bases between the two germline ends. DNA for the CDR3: TGTGCCAGCACTGATCGGGCAGGGGACAATCAGCCCCAGCATTTT. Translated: CASTDRAGDNQPQHF. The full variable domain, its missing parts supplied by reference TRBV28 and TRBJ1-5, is DVKVTQSSRYLVKRTGEKVFLECVQDMDHENMFWYRQDPGLGLRLIYFSYDVKMKEKGDIPEGYSVSREKKERFSLILESASTNQTSMYLCASTDRAGDNQPQHFGDGTRLSIL.

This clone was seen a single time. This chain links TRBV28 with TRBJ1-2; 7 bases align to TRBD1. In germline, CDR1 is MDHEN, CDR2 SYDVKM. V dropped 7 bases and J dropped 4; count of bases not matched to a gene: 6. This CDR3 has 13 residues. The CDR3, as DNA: TGTGCCAGCACCCTGACAGGGAGCTATGGCTACACCTTC. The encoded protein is CASTLTGSYGYTF.

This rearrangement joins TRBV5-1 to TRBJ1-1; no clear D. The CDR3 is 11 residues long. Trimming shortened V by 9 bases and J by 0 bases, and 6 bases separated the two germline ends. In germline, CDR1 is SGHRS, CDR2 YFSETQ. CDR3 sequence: CAIFLNTEAFF. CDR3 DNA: TGCGCCATCTTCTTGAACACTGAAGCTTTCTTT.

CDR3 in amino acids: CASSARQGVYEQYF. CDR3 coding DNA: TGTGCCAGCAGCGCCCGACAGGGGGTCTACGAGCAGTACTTC. The V gene is TRBV7-9, the J gene TRBJ2-7, with 9 bases matching TRBD1. Unmatched junction bases numbered 5, after V lost 5 bases and J lost 3 bases. This CDR3 region has 14 residues. The germline CDR1 and CDR2 sequences are SEHNR and FQNEAQ (reference sequence). The whole variable domain, remainder taken from reference TRBV7-9 and TRBJ2-7, is DTGVSQNPRHKITKRGQNVTFRCDPISEHNRLYWYRQTLGQGPEFLTYFQNEAQLEKSRLLSDRFSAERPKGSFSTLEIQRTEQGDSAMYLCASSARQGVYEQYFGPGTRLTVT.

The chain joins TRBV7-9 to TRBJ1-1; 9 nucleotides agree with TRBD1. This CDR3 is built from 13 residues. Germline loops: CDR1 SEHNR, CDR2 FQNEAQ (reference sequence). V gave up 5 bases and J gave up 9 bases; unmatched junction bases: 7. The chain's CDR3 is CASSPPGQGQAFF. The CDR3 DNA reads TGTGCCAGCAGCCCCCCGGGACAGGGACAAGCTTTCTTT.

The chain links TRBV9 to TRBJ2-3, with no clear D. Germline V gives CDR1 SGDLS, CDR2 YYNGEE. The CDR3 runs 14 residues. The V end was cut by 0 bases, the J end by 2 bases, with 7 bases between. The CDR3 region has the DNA TGTGCCAGCAGCGTAGGTGGCTACACAGATACGCAGTATTTT. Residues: CASSVGGYTDTQYF. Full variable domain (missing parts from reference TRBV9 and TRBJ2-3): DSGVTQTPKHLITATGQRVTLRCSPRSGDLSVYWYQQSLDQGLQFLIQYYNGEERAKGNILERFSAQQFPDLHSELNLSSLELGDSALYFCASSVGGYTDTQYFGPGTRLTVL.

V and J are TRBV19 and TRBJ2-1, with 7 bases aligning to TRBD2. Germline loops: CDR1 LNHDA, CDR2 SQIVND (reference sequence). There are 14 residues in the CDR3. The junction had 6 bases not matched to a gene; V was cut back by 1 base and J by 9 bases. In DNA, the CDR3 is TGTGCCAGTAGTATAGGCCGCGCTAGCGGTGAGCAGTTCTTC. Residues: CASSIGRASGEQFF. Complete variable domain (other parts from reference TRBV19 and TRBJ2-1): DGGITQSPKYLFRKEGQNVTLSCEQNLNHDAMYWYRQDPGQGLRLIYYSQIVNDFQKGDIAEGYSVSREKKESFPLTVTSAQKNPTAFYLCASSIGRASGEQFFGPGTRLTVL.

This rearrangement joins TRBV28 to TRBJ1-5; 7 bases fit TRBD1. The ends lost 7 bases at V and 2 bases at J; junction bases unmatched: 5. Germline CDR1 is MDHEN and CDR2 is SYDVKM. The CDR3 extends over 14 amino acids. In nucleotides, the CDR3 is TGTGCCAGCATCGACAGGGTGGGCAATCAGCCCCAGCATTTT. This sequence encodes CASIDRVGNQPQHF.

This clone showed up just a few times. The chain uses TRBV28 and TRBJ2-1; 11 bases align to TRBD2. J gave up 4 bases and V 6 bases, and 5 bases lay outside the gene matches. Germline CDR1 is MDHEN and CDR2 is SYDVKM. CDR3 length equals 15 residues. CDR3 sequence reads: CASSPRLAGYNEQFF. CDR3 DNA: TGTGCCAGCAGCCCGAGACTAGCGGGATACAATGAGCAGTTCTTC.

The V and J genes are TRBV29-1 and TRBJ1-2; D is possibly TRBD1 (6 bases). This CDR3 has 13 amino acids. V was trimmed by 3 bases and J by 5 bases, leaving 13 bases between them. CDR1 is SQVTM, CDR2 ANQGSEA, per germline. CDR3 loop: CSVDRRGVYGYTF. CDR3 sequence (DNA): TGCAGCGTTGATCGGAGGGGGGTATATGGCTACACCTTC.

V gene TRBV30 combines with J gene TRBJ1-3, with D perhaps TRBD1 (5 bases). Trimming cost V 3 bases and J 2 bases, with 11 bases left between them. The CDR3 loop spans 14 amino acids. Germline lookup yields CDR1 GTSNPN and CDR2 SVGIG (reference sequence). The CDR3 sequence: CAWSVGVAGNTIYF. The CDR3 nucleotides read TGTGCCTGGAGCGTGGGGGTCGCTGGAAACACCATATATTTT.

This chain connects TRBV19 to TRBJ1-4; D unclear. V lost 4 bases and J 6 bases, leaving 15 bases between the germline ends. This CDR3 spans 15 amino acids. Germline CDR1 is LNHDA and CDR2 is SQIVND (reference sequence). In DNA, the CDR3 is TGTGCCAGTAGTACTTTCCTCGACGCTGATGAAAAACTGTTTTTT. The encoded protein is CASSTFLDADEKLFF.

DNA of the CDR3: TGTGCCAGCAGCCTCCCGACAGGACTCATCCACGAGCAGTACTTC. Its protein product is CASSLPTGLIHEQYF. This rearrangement joins TRBV11-2 to TRBJ2-7; D is possibly TRBD1 (6 bases). CDR1 is SGHAT, CDR2 FQNNGV, per germline. The CDR3 is made up of 15 amino acids. V was pared by 5 bases and J by 5 bases, with 19 bases between.

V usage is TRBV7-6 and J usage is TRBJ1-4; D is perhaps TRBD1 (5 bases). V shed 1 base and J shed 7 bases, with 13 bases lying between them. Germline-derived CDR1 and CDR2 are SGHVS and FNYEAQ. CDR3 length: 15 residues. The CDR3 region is CASSLGVHRGEKLFF. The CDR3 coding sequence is TGTGCCAGCAGCTTAGGGGTCCATAGGGGTGAAAAACTGTTTTTT.

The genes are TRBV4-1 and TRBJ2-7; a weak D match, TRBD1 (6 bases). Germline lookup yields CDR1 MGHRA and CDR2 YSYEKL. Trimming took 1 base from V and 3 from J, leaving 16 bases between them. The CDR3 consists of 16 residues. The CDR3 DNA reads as TGCGCCAGCAGCCAAGCGGCCCAGGGGACAAACTACGAGCAGTACTTC. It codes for CASSQAAQGTNYEQYF.

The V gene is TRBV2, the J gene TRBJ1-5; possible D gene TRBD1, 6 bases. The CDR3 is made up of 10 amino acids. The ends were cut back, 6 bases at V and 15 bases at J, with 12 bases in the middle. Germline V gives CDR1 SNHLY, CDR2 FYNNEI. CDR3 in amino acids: CASRGRGLHF. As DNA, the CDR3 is TGTGCCAGCAGAGGGAGGGGGTTGCATTTT. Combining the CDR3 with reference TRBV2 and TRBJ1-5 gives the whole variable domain EPEVTQTPSHQVTQMGQEVILRCVPISNHLYFYWYRQILGQKVEFLVSFYNNEISEKSEIFDDQFSVERPDGSNFTLKIRSTKLEDSAMYFCASRGRGLHFGDGTRLSIL.